This T cell receptor beta chain emerged from a study of regulatory T cells in long-lasting Graves disease. Time point of the sample: newly diagnosed GD, antithyroid drugs for less than 3 months. From RNA extracted from PBMCs, the TCR library was made. Diagnoses of Graves' disease were made by American Thyroid Association guidelines. According to the study, TCR beta libraries were built with iRepertoire HTBI primers and CDR3-region Arm-PCR. From the multiplex PCR reads, TCRdb called clonotypes with MiXCR, one entry per CDR3 protein. The sample contains 400,000 to 450,000 distinct CDR3 sequences, about 17% of which appear only once. V lost 6 bases, J lost 3 bases, and 6 bases stayed unmatched. CDR3 size: 15 residues. This clonotype was found many times. This same sample was also taken into another study, of T cells in Graves' hyperthyroidism and ophthalmopathy.

This chain joins TRBV12-3 or TRBV12-4 and TRBJ2-1; TRBD2 aligns across 9 bases. The receptor comes from a woman aged 25 to 39 with Graves disease. This specimen was peripheral blood mononuclear cells (PBMCs), taken at new diagnosis, from a patient treated with antithyroid drugs. The CDR3 DNA sequence: TGTGCCAGCAGCCTCGCTAGCGGGATCTACAATGAGCAGTTCTTC. Its translation: CASSLASGIYNEQFF.